What follows describes a single TCR beta chain. Its antigen is unknown. These data belong to a study of PD-1 blockade in classical Hodgkin lymphoma. Study-wide points: With respect to the repertoire differences, their causes, possibly disease activity or prior therapy, remain undefined. Anyone who began nivolumab under 1 year after ASCT was excluded. At C4D1, TCR diversity had climbed significantly for CD4+ cells, though not for CD8+ cells.

Relapse after autologous stem cell transplantation occurred in every patient, and brentuximab vedotin exposure varied. Investigators obtained CD8+ T cells from thawed PBMCs by magnetic negative selection. Here immunoSEQ multiplex PCR was the method, and the copy in TCRdb shows in-frame clones only, minus some. The table lists about 27,000 clones, around 88% of them singletons. CDR3 length equals 16 residues. The V and J ends lost 3 bases and 1 base respectively, with 15 bases between them. Germline assignment: CDR1 SGDLS and CDR2 YYNGEE. J is TRBJ2-3 and V is TRBV9; D could derive from TRBD1 or TRBD2 (6 bases each). The clonotype was recovered from a human donor with classical Hodgkin lymphoma. The sequences come from CD8+ T cells from blood, collected at baseline. In nucleotides, the CDR3 is TGTGCCAGCAGCGCCTATAGTGGGGGGCGCACAGATACGCAGTATTTT. Protein sequence: CASSAYSGGRTDTQYF. The variable domain in full, with the rest retrieved from reference TRBV9 and TRBJ2-3, is DSGVTQTPKHLITATGQRVTLRCSPRSGDLSVYWYQQSLDQGLQFLIQYYNGEERAKGNILERFSAQQFPDLHSELNLSSLELGDSALYFCASSAYSGGRTDTQYFGPGTRLTVL.